Shown below are 25 T cell receptor beta chains from a single sample sequenced in a study of neurological immune-mediated disorders. TCRdb independently ran MiXCR on the 5' RACE reads; one entry per CDR3 protein. The table has 50,000 or so distinct CDR3 sequences, around 4% seen once. Material for sequencing was PBMCs. Source of these receptors: a man in his fifties or sixties with multiple sclerosis.

Many counts were recorded for this clonotype. The chain is built from TRBV9 and TRBJ2-5; 8 bases are shared with TRBD2. The CDR3 has 15 amino acids. CDR1 is SGDLS and CDR2 is YYNGEE in the germline V gene. Losses at the gene ends were 1 base for V and 2 bases for J; bases not matched to a gene: 4. Here the CDR3 DNA reads TGTGCCAGCAGCGTACTAGCGGGTTGGCAAGAGACCCAGTACTTC. Translating gives CASSVLAGWQETQYF. The whole variable domain, remainder taken from reference TRBV9 and TRBJ2-5, is DSGVTQTPKHLITATGQRVTLRCSPRSGDLSVYWYQQSLDQGLQFLIQYYNGEERAKGNILERFSAQQFPDLHSELNLSSLELGDSALYFCASSVLAGWQETQYFGPGTRLLVL.

This clonotype was observed at least ten times. The V and J genes are TRBV5-1 and TRBJ1-1; D gene unclear. Germline loops: CDR1 SGHRS, CDR2 YFSETQ. The length of the CDR3 is 13 residues. V dropped 7 bases and J dropped 4 bases, with 14 bases sitting between them. The CDR3 DNA sequence: TGCGCCAGCGGCAACCCCACGCTCACTGAAGCTTTCTTT. Protein: CASGNPTLTEAFF.

The table lists this clonotype with many counts. The chain couples TRBV5-1 to TRBJ2-5, with D unclear. V shed 0 bases and J shed 2 bases, with 11 bases lying between them. This CDR3 is 15 amino acids long. Germline CDR1 reads SGHRS; CDR2 reads YFSETQ. As DNA, the CDR3 is TGCGCCAGCAGCTTGGAGAGGCGTAAACAAGAGACCCAGTACTTC. This translates into CASSLERRKQETQYF.

There are many counts of this clonotype. The J gene is TRBJ2-3, the V gene TRBV11-2; the D gene is possibly TRBD1 (6 bases). CDR1 is SGHAT, CDR2 FQNNGV, per germline. This CDR3 comprises 17 residues. The germline V and J ends were trimmed by 3 bases and 6 bases, with 22 bases remaining between them. This chain's CDR3 is CASSFPRWDTAVDTQYF. The CDR3 DNA follows: TGTGCCAGCAGCTTTCCCAGATGGGACACAGCTGTGGATACGCAGTATTTT.

This clonotype was detected ten times or more. CDR3 coding DNA: TGTGCCAGCATCCCGTGGCGGGAGGACTACGAGCAGTACTTC. The encoded protein is CASIPWREDYEQYF. The chain has TRBV5-6 and TRBJ2-7; 8 nucleotides agree with TRBD2. Germline trimming cut 6 bases from V and 3 bases from J; bases unmatched to any gene: 8. The CDR3 is 14 residues long. From germline, CDR1 is SGHDT and CDR2 YYEEEE.

The table lists this clonotype with many counts. This sequence joins TRBV5-1 and TRBJ1-6, with 10 positions matching TRBD1. From germline, CDR1 is SGHRS and CDR2 YFSETQ. This CDR3 spans 16 amino acids. With 3 bases clipped from V and 10 bases from J, the junction kept 10 bases outside the gene matches. In DNA form, the CDR3 reads TGCGCCAGCAGCTACTCGCCGGGACAGGGGTACTCACCCCTCCACTTT. Translated, it gives CASSYSPGQGYSPLHF.

This clonotype was counted ten times or more. The chain uses TRBV24-1 and TRBJ1-5; 8 positions match TRBD1. In germline, CDR1 is KGHDR, CDR2 SFDVKD. V lost 8 bases to trimming and J lost 8 bases; unmatched junction nucleotides: 16. There are 16 residues in the CDR3. CDR3 sequence: CATTERGTGGVEPQHF. DNA for the CDR3: TGTGCCACCACCGAAAGGGGGACAGGTGGTGTTGAGCCCCAGCATTTT.

This clonotype was seen ten or more times. This chain links TRBV10-2 with TRBJ2-3; possibly TRBD1 for D (5 bases). Trimming cost V 3 bases and J 11 bases, with 21 bases left between them. The CDR3 has 15 amino acids. Germline CDR1 is WSHSY and CDR2 is SAAADI. The CDR3 nucleotides read TGCGCCAGCAGTGAACCAAAGGGGTCGGCCAGTAGGCAGTATTTT. It codes for CASSEPKGSASRQYF.

This clonotype was seen repeatedly, ten times or more. The chain joins TRBV5-1 to TRBJ2-2; no clear D. Trimming cost V 0 bases and J 10 bases, with 7 bases left between them. Germline-derived CDR1 and CDR2 are SGHRS and YFSETQ. The CDR3 is 12 residues long. This CDR3 reads CASSLGSVELFF. The DNA for the CDR3 is TGCGCCAGCAGCTTGGGAAGCGTGGAGCTGTTTTTT.

The V and J genes are TRBV20-1 and TRBJ2-7; D is undetermined. V was shortened by 3 bases and J by 4 bases, with 7 bases between the two germline ends. Germline V gives CDR1 DFQATT, CDR2 SNEGSKA (reference sequence). The CDR3 runs to 11 residues. The CDR3 nucleotides read TGCAGTGCTAGGGAACTATACGAGCAGTACTTC. Its protein product is CSARELYEQYF.

This clonotype was recorded at least ten times. The V gene is TRBV5-1, the J gene TRBJ1-6; D is undetermined. This CDR3 comprises 15 residues. Looked up from germline, CDR1 is SGHRS and CDR2 is YFSETQ. The V end lost 7 bases, the J end lost 3 bases, and 14 bases lay between the germline ends. The CDR3 DNA is TGCGCCAGCCGGACGGGCGGGGACTATAATTCACCCCTCCACTTT. Its translation is CASRTGGDYNSPLHF.

This clonotype was counted at least ten times. The chain joins TRBV20-1 to TRBJ2-6; D might be TRBD2 (7 bases). This CDR3 comprises 18 residues. V lost 5 bases and J lost 4, with 24 bases in between. Per germline, CDR1 DFQATT and CDR2 SNEGSKA (reference sequence). The CDR3 sequence: CSAEGGFGSSRGANVLTF. CDR3 coding DNA: TGCAGTGCTGAGGGGGGGTTCGGATCTTCCAGAGGGGCCAACGTCCTGACTTTC.

The sample holds many counts of this clonotype. In nucleotides, the CDR3 is TGCAGTGCTAGCTCGGGCAGCAACCTAAGGACGCATCAGCCCCAGCATTTT. Translated, it gives CSASSGSNLRTHQPQHF. The chain employs TRBV20-1 and TRBJ1-5; D is ambiguous. V lost 3 bases, J lost 5 bases, and 23 bases lay in between. CDR1 DFQATT and CDR2 SNEGSKA come from the germline V gene (reference sequence). This CDR3 region has 17 residues.

At least ten counts were recorded for this clonotype. In nucleotides, the CDR3 is TGCAGTGCTAGAGGGATGGGACGGCATGAGGCCCAGTACTTC. Protein sequence: CSARGMGRHEAQYF. The chain couples TRBV20-1 to TRBJ2-5; perhaps D is TRBD1 or TRBD2 (5 bases each). The CDR3 totals 14 residues. V was shortened by 1 base and J by 9 bases, with 18 bases between the two germline ends. CDR1 and CDR2 from the germline V gene are DFQATT and SNEGSKA (reference sequence).

This clonotype was recorded only once. Being one base from a much bigger clone, this may be a read error. V gene TRBV10-3 combines with J gene TRBJ1-2, with TRBD1 as a possible D gene (5 bases). The V and J ends lost 10 bases and 8 bases respectively, with 20 bases between them. The CDR3 consists of 13 residues. Germline-derived CDR1 and CDR2 are ENHRY and SYGVKD. CDR3: CANSVDREWGYTF. CDR3 nucleotide sequence: TGTGCCAACAGCGTTGACAGAGAGTGGGGCTACACCTTC.

This clonotype was recorded at least ten times. V usage is TRBV7-6 and J usage is TRBJ1-2, with D hard to call. The CDR3 has 13 residues. V gave up 3 bases and J gave up 6 bases, with 11 bases separating them. The germline gives CDR1 SGHVS, CDR2 FNYEAQ. Written as DNA, the CDR3 is TGTGCCAGCAGCTTGAGCACCACCCATGGCTACACCTTC. Translating gives CASSLSTTHGYTF.

There are many counts of this clonotype. The V and J genes are TRBV6-1 and TRBJ1-1; no reliable D call. Trimming took off 3 bases at V and 0 bases at J, with 5 bases between the two ends. The CDR3 extends over 13 amino acids. CDR1 is MNHNS, CDR2 SASEGT, per germline. CDR3 sequence: CASSDRMNTEAFF. The DNA of the CDR3 is TGTGCCAGCAGTGACAGGATGAACACTGAAGCTTTCTTT.

This clonotype was detected many times. The J gene is TRBJ1-1, the V gene TRBV10-3, with TRBD1 matching over 12 bases. The germline gives CDR1 ENHRY, CDR2 SYGVKD. V dropped 11 bases and J dropped 1; count of bases not matched to a gene: 5. The CDR3 has 14 amino acids. The DNA for the CDR3 is TGTGCCGTGGGACAGGGGGCCGGGAACACTGAAGCTTTCTTT. This sequence encodes CAVGQGAGNTEAFF.

At least ten counts were recorded for this clonotype. This rearrangement joins TRBV3-1 to TRBJ1-1; D gene unclear. Germline CDR1 and CDR2: LGHDT and YNNKEL (reference sequence). CDR3 length: 14 amino acids. The V end was cut by 1 base, the J end by 4 bases, with 10 bases between. CDR3 sequence: CASSQGKLVTEAFF. The CDR3 region has the DNA TGTGCCAGCAGCCAAGGAAAGCTGGTCACTGAAGCTTTCTTT.

This clonotype was detected many times. The J gene is TRBJ2-7, the V gene TRBV5-5; D is unclear. The V end lost 2 bases, the J end lost 6 bases, and 15 bases lay between the germline ends. Germline V CDR1 and CDR2: SGHKS, YYEKEE (reference sequence). The CDR3 has 14 residues. The CDR3 DNA reads TGTGCCAGCAGCTTTAAGCACACCCCAAGCGAGCAGTACTTC. Translated, it gives CASSFKHTPSEQYF. The full variable domain, completed using reference TRBV5-5 and TRBJ2-7, is DAGVTQSPTHLIKTRGQQVTLRCSPISGHKSVSWYQQVLGQGPQFIFQYYEKEERGRGNFPDRFSARQFPNYSSELNVNALLLGDSALYLCASSFKHTPSEQYFGPGTRLTVT.

This clonotype was seen at least ten times. CDR3 amino acids: CASSPNVRGNTEAFF. DNA for the CDR3: TGTGCCAGCAGCCCAAACGTGAGGGGAAACACTGAAGCTTTCTTT. The chain is built from TRBV5-5 and TRBJ1-1, with D perhaps TRBD1 (5 bases). The CDR3 extends over 15 amino acids. Between the trimmed V and J ends, which lost 4 bases and 2 bases, there was a span of 15 bases. Per the germline V gene, CDR1 is SGHKS and CDR2 is YYEKEE (reference sequence).

This clonotype was detected many times. This may be a read error, as it is one base from a much larger clone. This chain uses TRBV7-3 with TRBJ2-3; 13 nucleotides line up with TRBD2. Germline V gene data show CDR1 as SGHTA and CDR2 as FQGTGA. The CDR3 length is 16 residues. CDR3 in DNA: TGTGCCAGCAGCTCTGGACTAGCGGGGGCGGGAGATACGAAGTATTTT. This encodes CASSSGLAGAGDTKYF.

The sample holds many counts of this clonotype. The rearrangement joins TRBV5-8 to TRBJ2-3; D might be TRBD1 (6 bases). The V gene's germline CDR1 is SGHTS and CDR2 YDEGEE. The CDR3 runs 15 residues. Trimming pared 4 bases from V and 1 base from J, leaving 13 bases between. CDR3 nucleotide sequence: TGTGCCAGCAGCACCAGGGGTATGGGCACAGATACGCAGTATTTT. This codes for CASSTRGMGTDTQYF.

V and J are TRBV30 and TRBJ2-7; a possible D gene is TRBD1 (5 bases). The CDR3 covers 12 residues. In germline, CDR1 is GTSNPN, CDR2 SVGIG (reference sequence). Trimming removed 2 bases at V and 4 bases at J, with 9 bases between. CDR3 region: CAWSPRQYEQYF. CDR3 in DNA: TGTGCCTGGAGTCCTAGACAGTACGAGCAGTACTTC.

In this sample, this clonotype turned up many times. The J gene is TRBJ2-1, the V gene TRBV27, with 8 bases identical to TRBD1. Germline CDR1 reads MNHEY; CDR2 reads SMNVEV (reference sequence). V trimming: 3 bases; J trimming: 2 bases; junction bases outside the gene matches: 12. The CDR3 extends over 18 amino acids. CDR3 DNA: TGTGCCAGCAGTTTCGGACAGGGTAGTCTTAGGGCCTACAATGAGCAGTTCTTC. This codes for CASSFGQGSLRAYNEQFF.